The sequence of this T cell receptor (beta chain) was determined in a study of post-analysis software for immune sequencing data. Study information: Disease courses included relapsing-remitting, secondary progressive and progressive-relapsing multiple sclerosis.

The CDR3 contains 19 residues. Germline V gene lookup returns CDR1 SGHRS and CDR2 YFSETQ. V lost 7 bases to trimming and J lost 4 bases; unmatched junction nucleotides: 23. Study-level findings and limits: Comparison with controls showed significantly lower normalized Chao1 diversity in multiple sclerosis patients. Patients used roughly five TRBV segments, including TRBV5-6, TRBV5-1 and TRBV20-1, more often than controls.

In the case of this clonotype: Its antigen is not identified.

Built from TCR beta cDNA, the libraries had unique molecular identifiers in them. Researchers reported roughly 0.5 million cDNA molecules coming from approximately 0.95 to 9.8 million T cells. TCRdb reprocessed the PCR reads with MiXCR, giving one entry per CDR3 protein. The sample contains hundreds of thousands of distinct CDR3 sequences, roughly 27% of which appear only once. This sequence was found in a girl aged 5-17 years with multiple sclerosis. V gene TRBV5-1 combines with J gene TRBJ2-3; 8 nucleotides match TRBD2. Source material: blood. CDR3 bases: TGCGCCAGCGGCGGGGGGCCCCACCTTTCCAGACTAATACCAGATACGCAGTATTTT. Translating gives CASGGGPHLSRLIPDTQYF. The full variable domain, in which reference TRBV5-1 and TRBJ2-3 provide the parts outside the CDR3, is KAGVTQTPRYLIKTRGQQVTLSCSPISGHRSVSWYQQTPGQGLQFLFEYFSETQRNKGNFPGRFSGRQFSNSRSEMNVSTLELGDSALYLCASGGGPHLSRLIPDTQYFGPGTRLTVL.